The 29 T cell receptor beta chains given below trace back to one sample, sequenced in a study of post-analysis software for immune sequencing data. Findings of the study overall: Several TRBV segments (TRBV5-6, TRBV5-1 and TRBV20-1 among them) occurred more frequently in patients than in controls.

These TCRs' antigens remain unknown. Sequencing libraries made from TCR beta cDNA carried unique molecular identifiers. TCRdb re-derived calls from the PCR reads in MiXCR, one entry per CDR3 protein. Of hundreds of thousands of distinct CDR3 sequences listed, approximately 38% are singletons. The sequenced sample consisted of blood. The receptors stem from a girl aged 5-17 years with multiple sclerosis.

The CDR3 bases are TGTGCCAGCAGCTTGAGGACAGGGGAGCAGTACTTC. Its translation: CASSLRTGEQYF. The chain has TRBV7-9 and TRBJ2-7, with 8 positions matching TRBD1. The CDR3 has 12 amino acids. Unmatched junction bases numbered 2, after V lost 3 bases and J lost 7 bases. Per germline, CDR1 SEHNR and CDR2 FQNEAQ (reference sequence).

The rearrangement links TRBV9 to TRBJ2-1; the D is unclear. The length of the CDR3 is 12 residues. The germline V gene encodes CDR1 SGDLS and CDR2 YYNGEE. Trimming removed 4 bases from V and 4 bases from J, with 6 bases in between. CDR3 residues: CASSTRYNEQFF. The CDR3 DNA reads as TGTGCCAGCAGCACCCGGTACAATGAGCAGTTCTTC.

This clonotype was detected only a few times. V is TRBV20-1 and J is TRBJ2-7; 11 bases map to TRBD1. CDR1 and CDR2 (germline): DFQATT, SNEGSKA (reference sequence). The CDR3 runs to 13 residues. The CDR3 loop is CSFRDRGSYEQYF. Written as DNA, the CDR3 is TGCAGCTTCCGGGACAGGGGGTCCTACGAGCAGTACTTC.

This chain connects TRBV6-6 to TRBJ1-5; 7 positions agree with TRBD1. Germline V gene sequence: CDR1 MNHNY, CDR2 SVGAGI (reference sequence). This CDR3 comprises 14 residues. V was pared by 2 bases and J by 7 bases, with 5 bases of the junction left unmatched. In nucleotides, the CDR3 is TGTGCCAGCAGTTACGAAGGGGGCAGACAGCCCCAGCATTTT. The encoded protein is CASSYEGGRQPQHF.

This clonotype was seen a handful of times. The CDR3 spells CSASKLGLAGRSSYNEQFF. The DNA for the CDR3 is TGCAGTGCTAGTAAATTGGGACTAGCGGGGCGGAGCTCCTACAATGAGCAGTTCTTC. The chain carries TRBV20-1 and TRBJ2-1, with 13 bases fitting TRBD2. The CDR3 runs to 19 residues. Germline V gives CDR1 DFQATT, CDR2 SNEGSKA (reference sequence). Trimming removed 3 bases from V and 0 bases from J; junction bases left unmatched: 11.

In its sample, this clonotype was seen a few times. V and J are TRBV20-1 and TRBJ2-5, with 11 bases that match TRBD2. The CDR3 runs 15 residues. Per germline, CDR1 DFQATT and CDR2 SNEGSKA (reference sequence). The J segment lost 2 bases and the V segment lost 6 bases, leaving 8 bases of the junction unmatched. The DNA for the CDR3 is TGCAGTGCGCCATCTAGCGGGGGGCGACAAGAGACCCAGTACTTC. Residues: CSAPSSGGRQETQYF.

This clonotype has only a few counts. DNA for the CDR3: TGTGCCAGCAGCTTAGTATCCGCATCTGGGGCCAACGTCCTGACTTTC. Translating it yields CASSLVSASGANVLTF. This chain connects TRBV7-2 to TRBJ2-6; D gene ambiguous. The CDR3 covers 16 residues. V gave up 1 base and J gave up 1 base, with 8 bases separating them. Germline V gene sequence: CDR1 SGHTA, CDR2 FQGNSA.

This chain uses TRBV2 with TRBJ2-5; 16 bases are shared with TRBD2. V lost 5 bases to trimming and J lost 5 bases; unmatched junction nucleotides: 11. Germline CDR1 and CDR2: SNHLY and FYNNEI. The CDR3 extends over 18 amino acids. Written as DNA, the CDR3 is TGTGCCAGCAGTTCTACCGGGACTAGCGGGGGGGCCAGGGAGACCCAGTACTTC. This encodes CASSSTGTSGGARETQYF.

This clonotype was detected only a few times. The rearrangement uses TRBV4-1 and TRBJ2-7; D not resolved. The germline gives CDR1 MGHRA, CDR2 YSYEKL. This CDR3 comprises 15 residues. V lost 0 bases, J lost 5 bases, and 14 bases lay in between. CDR3 sequence reads: CASSQDQAGSHEQYF. Written as DNA, the CDR3 is TGCGCCAGCAGCCAAGATCAAGCCGGTAGCCACGAGCAGTACTTC.

This clonotype occurred a few times. The V call is TRBV6-2 or TRBV6-3, the J call TRBJ2-7; 7 bases fit TRBD1. TRBJ2-5 explains the end of the DNA better; the J call may be wrong. The length of the CDR3 is 14 residues. The germline gives CDR1 MNHEY, CDR2 SVGEGT. This CDR3 is CASSQNDREETQYF. The CDR3 DNA is TGTGCCAGCAGTCAAAATGACAGGGAGGAGACCCAGTACTTC.

This clonotype appeared a few times. The J gene is TRBJ2-7, the V gene TRBV6-1; D not resolved. Germline CDR1 and CDR2: MNHNS and SASEGT. V was shortened by 3 bases and J by 0 bases, with 12 bases between the two germline ends. This CDR3 contains 15 residues. The CDR3 protein is CASSDYGRSSYEQYF. CDR3 bases: TGTGCCAGCAGTGACTATGGACGGAGCTCCTACGAGCAGTACTTC.

This sequence joins TRBV7-2 and TRBJ2-7; tentatively, D is TRBD1 or TRBD2 (5 bases each). This CDR3 has 13 amino acids. V lost 5 bases, J lost 4 bases, and 12 bases lay in between. Germline CDR1 SGHTA, CDR2 FQGNSA. DNA of the CDR3: TGTGCCAGCAGCCGGGACCGAAATTACGAGCAGTACTTC. Encoded protein: CASSRDRNYEQYF.

The rearrangement uses TRBV6-6 and TRBJ1-5; perhaps TRBD1 as D (5 bases). This CDR3 has 17 amino acids. CDR1 and CDR2 from the germline V gene are MNHNY and SVGAGI (reference sequence). Trimming took 7 bases from V and 0 from J, leaving 19 bases between them. CDR3 nucleotide sequence: TGTGCCAGCACCTATGACACCCGAGGGGTTAGCAATCAGCCCCAGCATTTT. Translating it yields CASTYDTRGVSNQPQHF.

The chain has TRBV5-1 and TRBJ2-6; no firm D call. Trimming cost V 4 bases and J 2 bases, with 10 bases left between them. Germline assignment: CDR1 SGHRS and CDR2 YFSETQ. The CDR3 runs 15 residues. CDR3 sequence reads: CASSQDSPGANVLTF. The CDR3 region has the DNA TGCGCCAGCAGCCAAGACTCCCCTGGGGCCAACGTCCTGACTTTC.

This clonotype appeared a few times. The chain employs TRBV20-1 and TRBJ2-5; D gene ambiguous. This CDR3 has 12 residues. Germline CDR1 DFQATT, CDR2 SNEGSKA (reference sequence). The ends were cut back, 3 bases at V and 1 base at J, with 6 bases in the middle. The CDR3 DNA is TGCAGTGCTAGTGGTCTCCAAGAGACCCAGTACTTC. This encodes CSASGLQETQYF.

V and J are TRBV20-1 and TRBJ2-7; D possibly uses TRBD1 or TRBD2 (5 bases each). The J call may not be correct, given that the DNA end is closer to TRBJ2-5. The CDR3 extends over 16 amino acids. Germline V CDR1 and CDR2: DFQATT, SNEGSKA (reference sequence). Here the CDR3 DNA reads TGCAGTGCTAGAGACCTTGCCAGGGACCTAAAAGAGACCCAGTACTTC. The encoded protein is CSARDLARDLKETQYF.

This clonotype was detected only once. The chain combines TRBV7-2 with TRBJ2-1; tentatively, D is TRBD2 (6 bases). Trimming removed 4 bases at V and 13 bases at J, with 14 bases between. The CDR3 runs 12 residues. Looked up from germline, CDR1 is SGHTA and CDR2 is FQGNSA. The DNA for the CDR3 is TGTGCCAGCAGCTCCTACGGGGGACCACAGTTCTTC. Translating gives CASSSYGGPQFF.

Only a few counts were recorded for this clonotype. The genes are TRBV12-3 or TRBV12-4 and TRBJ1-1; D is unclear. The CDR3 runs to 13 residues. Trimming pared 3 bases from V and 5 bases from J, leaving 10 bases between. CDR3 in DNA: TGTGCCAGCAGTTTTTTTGGAGGAACTGAAGCTTTCTTT. It encodes CASSFFGGTEAFF.

The genes are TRBV6-6 and TRBJ1-5; TRBD1 aligns across 7 bases. V shed 6 bases and J 6 bases; nucleotides not matched to a gene: 5. The CDR3 consists of 13 residues. Germline-derived CDR1 and CDR2 are MNHNY and SVGAGI (reference sequence). CDR3 nucleotides: TGTGCCAGCAGAGACAGGGTAACTCAGCCCCAGCATTTT. It translates to CASRDRVTQPQHF.

This chain uses TRBV4-1 with TRBJ2-3; 8 positions match TRBD2. The CDR3 length is 16 residues. Germline trimming cut 8 bases from V and 3 bases from J; bases unmatched to any gene: 13. The germline V gene encodes CDR1 MGHRA and CDR2 YSYEKL. CDR3 DNA sequence: TGCGCCAGCGCAAGTTCTGGGGCGGGGGGAACAGATACGCAGTATTTT. Translation: CASASSGAGGTDTQYF.

The V and J genes are TRBV9 and TRBJ1-6, with D uncertain. Germline CDR1 reads SGDLS; CDR2 reads YYNGEE. The CDR3 spans 15 residues. V shed 3 bases and J shed 10 bases, with 17 bases lying between them. CDR3 sequence: CASSEQTAVGSPLHF. The CDR3 region has the DNA TGTGCCAGCAGCGAGCAAACGGCTGTAGGGTCACCCCTCCACTTT.

V usage is TRBV11-2 and J usage is TRBJ2-7; no firm D call. Trimming stripped 4 bases from V and 0 bases from J, with 7 bases between. The CDR3 sequence is 13 residues long. Germline CDR1 and CDR2: SGHAT and FQNNGV. The chain's CDR3 is CASSSLSSYEQYF. The CDR3 DNA is TGTGCCAGCAGCTCCCTTAGCTCCTACGAGCAGTACTTC.

V is TRBV20-1 and J is TRBJ1-4; the match to TRBD1 covers 7 bases. The CDR3 runs 15 residues. V dropped 1 base and J dropped 5; count of bases not matched to a gene: 7. The germline gives CDR1 DFQATT, CDR2 SNEGSKA (reference sequence). CDR3 sequence: CSARGGTAINEKLFF. CDR3 DNA: TGCAGTGCTAGAGGTGGGACAGCAATCAATGAAAAACTGTTTTTT.

This clonotype has only a few counts. The V and J genes are TRBV28 and TRBJ2-7; possibly TRBD2 for D (7 bases). The J call is doubtful: the DNA matches TRBJ2-5 better. Germline values: CDR1 MDHEN, CDR2 SYDVKM. The CDR3 spans 14 residues. CDR3 sequence reads: CASSPRGPGETQYF. CDR3 DNA sequence: TGTGCCAGCAGCCCGCGGGGGCCGGGGGAGACCCAGTACTTC.

There are a few counts of this clonotype. The chain uses TRBV4-1 and TRBJ1-5; 7 positions match TRBD1. Unmatched junction bases numbered 4, after V lost 2 bases and J lost 0 bases. The length of the CDR3 is 16 residues. Germline values: CDR1 MGHRA, CDR2 YSYEKL. CDR3 DNA sequence: TGCGCCAGCAGCCAACCGACAGGGCCTAGCAATCAGCCCCAGCATTTT. Its protein is CASSQPTGPSNQPQHF.

This sequence joins TRBV20-1 and TRBJ1-2; D unclear. Trimming removed 1 base from V and 4 bases from J, with 10 bases in between. The CDR3 consists of 13 residues. Germline CDR1 and CDR2: DFQATT and SNEGSKA (reference sequence). The CDR3 loop reads CSARVGERYGYTF. CDR3 DNA: TGCAGTGCTAGAGTTGGGGAACGCTATGGCTACACCTTC.

This clonotype has just a few counts. The rearrangement uses TRBV29-1 and TRBJ1-2; D gene ambiguous. V was clipped by 1 base and J by 8 bases, with 8 bases between them. Germline V gene data show CDR1 as SQVTM and CDR2 as ANQGSEA. This CDR3 has 11 amino acids. The CDR3 here is CSVEALRGYTF. Written as DNA, the CDR3 is TGCAGCGTTGAAGCTCTGCGAGGCTACACCTTC.

This clonotype was seen a handful of times. The chain joins TRBV10-3 to TRBJ1-2, with 9 bases aligning to TRBD1. This CDR3 region has 15 residues. Germline V gives CDR1 ENHRY, CDR2 SYGVKD. Losses at the gene ends were 8 bases for V and 12 bases for J; bases not matched to a gene: 19. CDR3 loop: CAIGGIGTGHLGHTF. The DNA for the CDR3 is TGTGCCATCGGAGGGATCGGGACAGGGCATCTAGGCCACACCTTC.

The chain joins TRBV5-1 to TRBJ2-4; 7 nucleotides match TRBD1. The CDR3 spans 18 residues. Germline CDR1 reads SGHRS; CDR2 reads YFSETQ. With V trimmed by 0 bases and J by 1 base, 10 bases remained unmatched. This CDR3 is CASSLGADREVAKNIQYF. Written as DNA, the CDR3 is TGCGCCAGCAGCTTGGGGGCCGACAGGGAAGTGGCCAAAAACATTCAGTACTTC. The variable domain in full, with the rest retrieved from reference TRBV5-1 and TRBJ2-4, is KAGVTQTPRYLIKTRGQQVTLSCSPISGHRSVSWYQQTPGQGLQFLFEYFSETQRNKGNFPGRFSGRQFSNSRSEMNVSTLELGDSALYLCASSLGADREVAKNIQYFGAGTRLSVL.